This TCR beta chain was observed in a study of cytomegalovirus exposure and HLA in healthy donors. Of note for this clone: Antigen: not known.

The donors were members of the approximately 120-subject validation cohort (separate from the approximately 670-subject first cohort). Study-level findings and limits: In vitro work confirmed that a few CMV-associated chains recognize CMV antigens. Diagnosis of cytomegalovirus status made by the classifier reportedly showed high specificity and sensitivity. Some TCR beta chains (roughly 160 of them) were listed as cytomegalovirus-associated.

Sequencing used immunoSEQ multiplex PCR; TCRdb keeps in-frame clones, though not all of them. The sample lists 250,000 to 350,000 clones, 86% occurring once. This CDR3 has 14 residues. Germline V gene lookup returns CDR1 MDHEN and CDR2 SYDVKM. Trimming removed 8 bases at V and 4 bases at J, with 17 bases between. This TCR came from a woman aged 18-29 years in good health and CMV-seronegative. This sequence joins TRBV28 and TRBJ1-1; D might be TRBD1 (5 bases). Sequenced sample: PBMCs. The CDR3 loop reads CASDITQGGTEAFF. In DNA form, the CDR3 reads TGTGCCAGCGATATTACTCAGGGTGGCACTGAAGCTTTCTTT.